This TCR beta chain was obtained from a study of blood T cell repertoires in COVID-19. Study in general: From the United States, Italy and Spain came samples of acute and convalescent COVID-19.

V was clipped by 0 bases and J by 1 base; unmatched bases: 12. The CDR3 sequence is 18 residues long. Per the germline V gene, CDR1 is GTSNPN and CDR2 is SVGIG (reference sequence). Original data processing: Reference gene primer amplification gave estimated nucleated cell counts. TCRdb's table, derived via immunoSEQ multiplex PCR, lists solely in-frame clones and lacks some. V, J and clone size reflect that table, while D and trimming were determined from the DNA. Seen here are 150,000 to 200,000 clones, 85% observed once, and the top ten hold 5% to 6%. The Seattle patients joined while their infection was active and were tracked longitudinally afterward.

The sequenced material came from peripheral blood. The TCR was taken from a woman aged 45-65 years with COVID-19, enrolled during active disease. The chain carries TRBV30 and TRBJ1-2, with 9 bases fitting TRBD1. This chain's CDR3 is CAWSVHWTGVLVNYGYTF. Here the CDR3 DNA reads TGTGCCTGGAGTGTACATTGGACAGGGGTCCTCGTTAACTATGGCTACACCTTC. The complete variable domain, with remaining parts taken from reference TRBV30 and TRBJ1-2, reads SQTIHQWPATLVQPVGSPLSLECTVEGTSNPNLYWYRQAAGRGLQLLFYSVGIGQISSEVPQNLSASRPQDRQFILSSKKLLLSDSGFYLCAWSVHWTGVLVNYGYTFGSGTRLTVV.